The 28 T cell receptor beta chains presented below share a single source sample, sequenced in a study of blood T cell dynamics during melanoma immunotherapy. This sample's time point: week 3, after first cycle of checkpoint inhibitor. Profiling relied on immunoSEQ multiplex PCR, and the TCRdb table lists in-frame clones only, not all of them. This table holds about 28,000 clones, 65% to 85% found once. This specimen consisted of blood, obtained from a patient treated with checkpoint blockade. The receptor source for this set is a human donor with melanoma.

The chain links TRBV19 to TRBJ2-3, with 8 bases identical to TRBD2. V shed 5 bases and J 8 bases; nucleotides not matched to a gene: 12. This CDR3 spans 15 amino acids. The germline gives CDR1 LNHDA, CDR2 SQIVND (reference sequence). The CDR3: CASSPGGAYSGTQYF. The CDR3 nucleotides read TGTGCCAGTAGTCCCGGGGGGGCTTATTCTGGTACGCAGTATTTT.

CDR3 region: CASSLVPNPEANTIYF. The CDR3, as DNA: TGTGCCAGCAGCTTAGTTCCGAACCCGGAGGCGAACACCATATATTTT. The rearrangement joins TRBV7-3 to TRBJ1-3, with D unresolved. This CDR3 spans 16 amino acids. In germline, CDR1 is SGHTA, CDR2 FQGTGA. V lost 2 bases to trimming and J lost 7 bases, with 18 bases between them.

This clone has only a few counts. V is TRBV13 and J is TRBJ2-1; TRBD2 matches 7 bases. Germline lookup yields CDR1 PRHDT and CDR2 FYEKMQ (reference sequence). CDR3 size: 14 residues. The J segment lost 5 bases and the V segment lost 5 bases, leaving 6 bases of the junction unmatched. This chain's CDR3 is CASSPRTRDNEQFF. The CDR3 nucleotides are TGTGCCAGCAGCCCCCGGACTAGAGACAATGAGCAGTTCTTC.

The gene calls are TRBV2 and TRBJ1-1; TRBD1 agrees at 8 bases. Trimming removed 6 bases from V and 2 bases from J; junction bases left unmatched: 11. The CDR3 extends over 16 amino acids. The V gene's germline CDR1 is SNHLY and CDR2 FYNNEI. The CDR3 is CASSAGQGFLNTEAFF. CDR3 nucleotide sequence: TGTGCCAGCAGCGCAGGACAGGGATTTCTTAACACTGAAGCTTTCTTT.

The rearrangement links TRBV5-8 to TRBJ2-7, with 10 nucleotides matching TRBD1. V lost 1 base to trimming and J lost 9 bases; unmatched junction nucleotides: 10. CDR1 is SGHTS, CDR2 YDEGEE, per germline. The CDR3 loop spans 15 amino acids. The CDR3 DNA reads as TGTGCCAGCAGCTTGCGTGGGACAGGGGATTGGTGGCAGTACTTC. Translation: CASSLRGTGDWWQYF.

This chain links TRBV12-5 with TRBJ2-3; D call uncertain. The CDR3 runs to 14 residues. CDR1 is LGHNT, CDR2 FRNRAP, per germline. Trimming removed 7 bases at V and 2 bases at J, with 13 bases between. The CDR3 nucleotides read TGTGCTAGTGTTCGGTCCTACGACACAGATACGCAGTATTTT. Translated: CASVRSYDTDTQYF. Full variable domain (rest looked up from reference TRBV12-5 and TRBJ2-3): DARVTQTPRHKVTEMGQEVTMRCQPILGHNTVFWYRQTMMQGLELLAYFRNRAPLDDSGMPKDRFSAEMPDATLATLKIQPSEPRDSAVYFCASVRSYDTDTQYFGPGTRLTVL.

V usage is TRBV4-2 and J usage is TRBJ2-7; D not resolved. Per the germline V gene, CDR1 is LGHNA and CDR2 is YNFKEQ. V dropped 1 base and J dropped 5 bases, with 3 bases sitting between them. This CDR3 is 11 amino acids long. This CDR3 is CASSQGHEQYF. The CDR3 DNA reads as TGTGCCAGCAGCCAAGGTCACGAGCAGTACTTC.

V usage is TRBV7-6 and J usage is TRBJ2-6, with 8 bases matching TRBD1. Germline assignment: CDR1 SGHVS and CDR2 FNYEAQ. The CDR3 has 18 residues. J gave up 3 bases and V 5 bases, and 12 bases lay outside the gene matches. CDR3 bases: TGTGCCAGCAGCCCCTGGGGGGCAGGGGGCGTTGGGGCCAACGTCCTGACTTTC. It encodes CASSPWGAGGVGANVLTF.

This chain connects TRBV28 to TRBJ2-1, with a tentative D call TRBD2 (5 bases). Germline assignment: CDR1 MDHEN and CDR2 SYDVKM. The CDR3 runs to 12 residues. V was cut by 3 bases and J by 11 bases, with 11 bases left in between. For the CDR3, the DNA is TGTGCCAGCAGTTTCGTCTACGGGAAGCAGTTCTTC. It codes for CASSFVYGKQFF.

The J gene is TRBJ1-5, the V gene TRBV19; TRBD1 matches at 9 bases. CDR1 LNHDA and CDR2 SQIVND come from the germline V gene (reference sequence). V trimming: 3 bases; J trimming: 4 bases; junction bases outside the gene matches: 10. This CDR3 contains 17 residues. The CDR3 bases are TGTGCCAGTAGTATGGGAAATCTGGGACAGGGAAATCAGCCCCAGCATTTT. Translated: CASSMGNLGQGNQPQHF.

The chain carries TRBV27 and TRBJ2-7; D unclear. CDR1 is MNHEY, CDR2 SMNVEV, per germline (reference sequence). CDR3 length equals 14 residues. Trimming took off 2 bases at V and 5 bases at J, with 13 bases between the two ends. The CDR3 loop reads CASSLVQALDEQYF. Here the CDR3 DNA reads TGTGCCAGCAGTTTAGTCCAGGCCCTCGACGAGCAGTACTTC.

This clone appeared a few times. This chain links TRBV6-5 with TRBJ2-1; TRBD2 might be the D (6 bases). V lost 5 bases to trimming and J lost 12 bases, with 14 bases between them. The length of the CDR3 is 12 residues. Germline CDR1 MNHEY, CDR2 SVGAGI. The CDR3, as DNA: TGTGCCAGCAGTCAGAGTGGCGGGATGCAGTTCTTC. Encoded protein: CASSQSGGMQFF.

The CDR3 sequence: CSAGGPVGQFF. The CDR3 bases are TGCAGTGCTGGGGGCCCTGTTGGGCAGTTCTTC. The V gene is TRBV20-1, the J gene TRBJ2-1; TRBD1 might be the D (6 bases). CDR1 and CDR2 (germline): DFQATT, SNEGSKA (reference sequence). V was shortened by 5 bases and J by 12 bases, with 14 bases between the two germline ends. The CDR3 spans 11 residues.

This chain links TRBV7-2 with TRBJ2-1, with D possibly matching TRBD1 (6 bases). The CDR3 totals 14 residues. Germline V gene data show CDR1 as SGHTA and CDR2 as FQGNSA. The V end lost 5 bases, the J end lost 6 bases, and 14 bases lay between the germline ends. The DNA of the CDR3 is TGTGCCAGCAGCCCGCCCGGACAGCCCAATGAGCAGTTCTTC. Amino acid sequence: CASSPPGQPNEQFF.

CDR3 sequence reads: CASSVSGSSTDTQYF. Written as DNA, the CDR3 is TGTGCCAGCAGCGTATCAGGGAGTAGCACAGATACGCAGTATTTT. The chain is built from TRBV9 and TRBJ2-3; the D call may be TRBD1 or TRBD2 (5 bases each). This CDR3 is 15 amino acids long. Trimming shortened V by 1 base and J by 0 bases, and 9 bases separated the two germline ends. In germline, CDR1 is SGDLS, CDR2 YYNGEE. Full variable domain (outside the CDR3, taken from reference TRBV9 and TRBJ2-3): DSGVTQTPKHLITATGQRVTLRCSPRSGDLSVYWYQQSLDQGLQFLIQYYNGEERAKGNILERFSAQQFPDLHSELNLSSLELGDSALYFCASSVSGSSTDTQYFGPGTRLTVL.

The CDR3 DNA is TGTGCCAGCAGCCCTCGGGAGTTACGGACCGGGGAGCTGTTTTTT. The encoded protein is CASSPRELRTGELFF. The rearrangement links TRBV9 to TRBJ2-2; maybe TRBD2 (6 bases). CDR3 length equals 15 residues. V was cut by 4 bases and J by 5 bases, with 15 bases left in between. CDR1 is SGDLS, CDR2 YYNGEE, per germline.

The genes are TRBV2 and TRBJ2-5; D ambiguous. This CDR3 spans 13 amino acids. Germline V lookup: CDR1 SNHLY, CDR2 FYNNEI. Trimming pared 3 bases from V and 1 base from J, leaving 6 bases between. CDR3 amino acids: CASSDRSQETQYF. CDR3 sequence (DNA): TGTGCCAGCAGTGACAGGTCCCAAGAGACCCAGTACTTC.

V and J are TRBV6-1 and TRBJ1-1; D ambiguous. Per germline, CDR1 MNHNS and CDR2 SASEGT. The CDR3 spans 15 residues. The V and J ends lost 3 bases and 5 bases respectively, with 16 bases between them. Written as DNA, the CDR3 is TGTGCCAGCAGTGATCGGGCGGAGGGAGGAACTGAAGCTTTCTTT. Translation gives CASSDRAEGGTEAFF.

The genes are TRBV9 and TRBJ2-1; TRBD2 is a possible D gene (5 bases). Germline CDR1 SGDLS, CDR2 YYNGEE. The CDR3 sequence is 16 residues long. Trimming left V 0 bases short and J 3 bases short, with 13 bases between. In DNA, the CDR3 is TGTGCCAGCAGCGTAGAGGCTAGCCGAGGCTACAATGAGCAGTTCTTC. This encodes CASSVEASRGYNEQFF. The entire variable domain, with the rest obtained from reference TRBV9 and TRBJ2-1, is as follows: DSGVTQTPKHLITATGQRVTLRCSPRSGDLSVYWYQQSLDQGLQFLIQYYNGEERAKGNILERFSAQQFPDLHSELNLSSLELGDSALYFCASSVEASRGYNEQFFGPGTRLTVL.

Of note for this clone: The sample holds other DNA sequences that translate to the same CDR3. This rearrangement joins TRBV7-9 to TRBJ1-3; 7 positions agree with TRBD1. CDR1 is SEHNR and CDR2 is FQNEAQ in the germline V gene (reference sequence). This CDR3 spans 15 amino acids. Trimming at V came to 3 bases and at J to 1 base, leaving 3 bases not matched to a gene. In DNA, the CDR3 is TGTGCCAGCAGCTTGGGGACAGCTTCTGGAAACACCATATATTTT. As protein: CASSLGTASGNTIYF.

J is TRBJ2-1 and V is TRBV19; a weak D match, TRBD1 (6 bases). CDR3 length: 16 amino acids. V was shortened by 5 bases and J by 0 bases, with 14 bases between the two germline ends. Germline assignment: CDR1 LNHDA and CDR2 SQIVND (reference sequence). In DNA, the CDR3 is TGTGCCAGTAGTGGCCGGACAGCGAGCTCCTACAATGAGCAGTTCTTC. Amino acids: CASSGRTASSYNEQFF. Combining the CDR3 with reference TRBV19 and TRBJ2-1 gives the whole variable domain DGGITQSPKYLFRKEGQNVTLSCEQNLNHDAMYWYRQDPGQGLRLIYYSQIVNDFQKGDIAEGYSVSREKKESFPLTVTSAQKNPTAFYLCASSGRTASSYNEQFFGPGTRLTVL.

The V call is TRBV9, the J call TRBJ2-3; weak D call: TRBD2 (6 bases). Germline CDR1 is SGDLS and CDR2 is YYNGEE. CDR3 length: 14 residues. The V end lost 3 bases, the J end lost 0 bases, and 8 bases lay between the germline ends. This CDR3 reads CASSARGSTDTQYF. The DNA for the CDR3 is TGTGCCAGCAGCGCCCGGGGGAGCACAGATACGCAGTATTTT.

The V and J genes are TRBV6-1 and TRBJ1-2; 7 bases are a match to TRBD1. Germline CDR1 reads MNHNS; CDR2 reads SASEGT. This CDR3 contains 14 residues. V was pared by 4 bases and J by 5 bases, with 7 bases of the junction left unmatched. The CDR3: CASSGGSTGYGYTF. The CDR3 DNA is TGTGCCAGCAGTGGAGGCTCGACAGGGTATGGCTACACCTTC.

The chain carries TRBV9 and TRBJ1-3, with a possible D match to TRBD1 (5 bases). Germline lookup yields CDR1 SGDLS and CDR2 YYNGEE. Trimming shortened V by 4 bases and J by 4 bases, and 9 bases separated the two germline ends. The CDR3 loop spans 13 amino acids. CDR3: CASSPTAGNTIYF. The CDR3 coding sequence is TGTGCCAGCAGCCCGACAGCAGGAAACACCATATATTTT.

The CDR3 is CASSQDKSGTGGEKLFF. CDR3 nucleotides: TGCGCCAGCAGCCAAGATAAATCCGGGACAGGGGGTGAAAAACTGTTTTTT. The chain combines TRBV4-1 with TRBJ1-4; 11 positions agree with TRBD1. Germline V lookup: CDR1 MGHRA, CDR2 YSYEKL. CDR3 length equals 17 residues. J was trimmed by 7 bases and V by 0 bases; bases with no gene match: 7.

The chain carries TRBV5-5 and TRBJ1-2; no clear D gene. Trimming removed 2 bases from V and 3 bases from J, with 11 bases in between. This CDR3 region has 14 residues. The germline V gene encodes CDR1 SGHKS and CDR2 YYEKEE (reference sequence). The CDR3 region is CASSFQSRDYGYTF. CDR3 coding DNA: TGTGCCAGCAGCTTCCAGAGCAGAGACTATGGCTACACCTTC.

CDR3 DNA: TGTGCCAGCAGCATTAGACAGGGGAACACCGGGGAGCTGTTTTTT. Amino acids: CASSIRQGNTGELFF. The rearrangement uses TRBV7-9 and TRBJ2-2; 7 bases agree with TRBD1. Per germline, CDR1 SEHNR and CDR2 FQNEAQ (reference sequence). CDR3 length: 15 amino acids. The V and J ends lost 5 bases and 1 base, in that order; junction bases with no gene match: 4.

This chain joins TRBV19 and TRBJ2-7; D may correspond to TRBD1 or TRBD2 (6 bases each). The CDR3 sequence is 17 residues long. CDR1 and CDR2 (germline): LNHDA, SQIVND (reference sequence). V was cut by 2 bases and J by 3 bases, with 20 bases left in between. In DNA form, the CDR3 reads TGTGCCAGTAGTATACGTAGGCTGGAGGGGGTTAACTACGAGCAGTACTTC. It is translated as CASSIRRLEGVNYEQYF.